The present entry profiles one T cell receptor (beta chain) with its context. Its antigen is unknown. Germline-derived CDR1 and CDR2 are MNHEY and SVGEGT. The CDR3 covers 14 residues. With 5 bases clipped from V and 7 bases from J, the junction kept 9 bases outside the gene matches. This sample was included in a study of vaccination and CD4 T cells after COVID-19. Across the whole study: Blood was drawn a median roughly 66 days post second dose, range 14 to 241. Each control culture was treated with a CEFX pool, an HIV-1 Nef pool, or no peptide.

Study-level results: Convalescent patients' clones that were vaccine-specific were spike mono-reactive in 304 of 307 cases.

The treatment here: approximately 11-day PBMC culture with coronavirus spike peptide pools or control peptides (ViraFEST assay). The Oncomine TCR Beta short-read assay was applied to DNA of cultured CD4+ T cells. From the PCR reads, TCRdb called clonotypes with MiXCR, one entry per CDR3 protein. The sample has some 11,000 distinct CDR3 sequences; around a third are singletons. The chain is built from TRBV6-2 or TRBV6-3 and TRBJ1-1; 8 nucleotides line up with TRBD1. The specimen was CD4+ T cells from blood, cultured in vitro, collected after SARS-CoV-2 vaccination. This sequence was found in a human donor who had recovered from COVID-19. Here the CDR3 DNA reads TGTGCCAGCAGTCGCCCGCCAGGACAGGGTGAAGCTTTCTTT. Its translation: CASSRPPGQGEAFF.